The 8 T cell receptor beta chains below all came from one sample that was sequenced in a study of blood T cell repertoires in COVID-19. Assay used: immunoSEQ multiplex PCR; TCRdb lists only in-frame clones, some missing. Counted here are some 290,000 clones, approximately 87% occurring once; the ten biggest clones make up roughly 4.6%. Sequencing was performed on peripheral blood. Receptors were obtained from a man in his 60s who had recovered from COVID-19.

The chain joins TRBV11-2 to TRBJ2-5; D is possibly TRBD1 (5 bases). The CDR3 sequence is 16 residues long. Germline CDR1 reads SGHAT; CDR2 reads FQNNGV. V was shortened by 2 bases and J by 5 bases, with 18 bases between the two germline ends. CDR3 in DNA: TGTGCCAGCAGCTTAAGGGTCCAGGGAAGGGCTGAGACCCAGTACTTC. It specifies CASSLRVQGRAETQYF.

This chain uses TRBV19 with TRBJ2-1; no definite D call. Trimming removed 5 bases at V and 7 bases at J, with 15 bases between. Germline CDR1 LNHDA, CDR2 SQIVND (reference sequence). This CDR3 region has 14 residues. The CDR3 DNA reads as TGTGCCAGTAGTCTCGACACCACTCGGAATGAGCAGTTCTTC. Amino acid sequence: CASSLDTTRNEQFF.

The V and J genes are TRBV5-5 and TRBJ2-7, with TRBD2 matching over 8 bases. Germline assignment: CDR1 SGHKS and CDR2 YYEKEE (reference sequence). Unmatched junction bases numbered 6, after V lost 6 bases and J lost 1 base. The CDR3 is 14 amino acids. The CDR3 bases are TGTGCCAGCAACGGGGGGGCAGTGTCCTACGAGCAGTACTTC. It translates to CASNGGAVSYEQYF. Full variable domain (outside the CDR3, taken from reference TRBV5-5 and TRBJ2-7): DAGVTQSPTHLIKTRGQQVTLRCSPISGHKSVSWYQQVLGQGPQFIFQYYEKEERGRGNFPDRFSARQFPNYSSELNVNALLLGDSALYLCASNGGAVSYEQYFGPGTRLTVT.

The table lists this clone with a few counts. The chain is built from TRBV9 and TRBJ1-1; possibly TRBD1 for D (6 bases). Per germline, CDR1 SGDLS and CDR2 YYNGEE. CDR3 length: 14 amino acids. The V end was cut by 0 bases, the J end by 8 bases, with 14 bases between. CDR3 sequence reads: CASSVEAGAAEAFF. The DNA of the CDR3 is TGTGCCAGCAGCGTAGAAGCGGGGGCGGCCGAAGCTTTCTTT.

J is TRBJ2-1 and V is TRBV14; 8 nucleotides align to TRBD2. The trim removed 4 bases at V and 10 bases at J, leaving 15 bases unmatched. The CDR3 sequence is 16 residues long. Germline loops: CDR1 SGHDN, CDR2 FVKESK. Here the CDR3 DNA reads TGTGCCAGCAGCCCCGCTGCGCGGGGGGAGGGAGGGGAGCAGTTCTTC. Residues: CASSPAARGEGGEQFF. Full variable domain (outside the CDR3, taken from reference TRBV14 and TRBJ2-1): EAGVTQFPSHSVIEKGQTVTLRCDPISGHDNLYWYRRVMGKEIKFLLHFVKESKQDESGMPNNRFLAERTGGTYSTLKVQPAELEDSGVYFCASSPAARGEGGEQFFGPGTRLTVL.

The CDR3 region is CASSYQGLAGGAGEQYF. The CDR3 DNA reads as TGTGCCAGCAGCTACCAAGGACTAGCGGGGGGTGCGGGCGAGCAGTACTTC. V gene TRBV11-2 combines with J gene TRBJ2-7, with 14 bases matching TRBD2. CDR1 is SGHAT and CDR2 is FQNNGV in the germline V gene. The CDR3 runs to 17 residues. V was clipped by 4 bases and J by 6 bases; unmatched bases: 11.

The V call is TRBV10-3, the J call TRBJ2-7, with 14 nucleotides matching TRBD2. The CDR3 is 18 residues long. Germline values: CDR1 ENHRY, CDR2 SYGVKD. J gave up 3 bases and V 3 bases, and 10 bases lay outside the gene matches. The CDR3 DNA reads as TGTGCCATCAGTGATCCCAACACAGGGACTAGCGGGAGCTACGAGCAGTACTTC. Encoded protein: CAISDPNTGTSGSYEQYF.

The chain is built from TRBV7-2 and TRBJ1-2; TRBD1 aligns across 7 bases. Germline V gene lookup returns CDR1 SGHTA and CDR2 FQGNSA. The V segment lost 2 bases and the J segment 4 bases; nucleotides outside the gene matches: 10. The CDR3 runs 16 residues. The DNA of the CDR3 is TGTGCCAGCAGCTTAAGTGGACAGGCAGCGGGCTATGGCTACACCTTC. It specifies CASSLSGQAAGYGYTF.